The 20 T cell receptor beta chains listed next were all sequenced from one sample in a study of blood T cell repertoires in COVID-19. The protocol was immunoSEQ multiplex PCR, while the TCRdb copy is restricted to in-frame clones and leaves out a portion. The sample holds fewer than 85,000 clones, roughly 84% seen once. The sequenced sample consisted of peripheral blood. The receptors were sampled from a woman in her sixties or seventies with acute or convalescent COVID-19.

The chain carries TRBV5-1 and TRBJ2-5; 9 bases map to TRBD1. The CDR3 is 14 amino acids. Trimming took 3 bases from V and 1 from J; bases not matched to a gene: 1. CDR1 is SGHRS, CDR2 YFSETQ, per germline. In DNA form, the CDR3 reads TGCGCCAGCAGCTCACAGGGGGCCCAAGAGACCCAGTACTTC. Its translation: CASSSQGAQETQYF. Looking up the rest from reference TRBV5-1 and TRBJ2-5 gives the full variable domain: KAGVTQTPRYLIKTRGQQVTLSCSPISGHRSVSWYQQTPGQGLQFLFEYFSETQRNKGNFPGRFSGRQFSNSRSEMNVSTLELGDSALYLCASSSQGAQETQYFGPGTRLLVL.

J is TRBJ2-5 and V is TRBV18; possible D gene TRBD1, 5 bases. Germline loops: CDR1 KGHSH, CDR2 LQKENI. Trimming pared 3 bases from V and 10 bases from J, leaving 24 bases between. The CDR3 is made up of 16 amino acids. The CDR3 nucleotides are TGTGCCAGCTCACCCCGAGAATTTACGGGCAGGGAAGGCCAGTACTTC. It yields the protein CASSPREFTGREGQYF.

The chain joins TRBV2 to TRBJ2-3; D might be TRBD1 (6 bases). V was shortened by 3 bases and J by 7 bases, with 20 bases between the two germline ends. Germline lookup yields CDR1 SNHLY and CDR2 FYNNEI. The length of the CDR3 is 16 residues. DNA for the CDR3: TGTGCCAGCAGTGATGCGGCGCAGGGGCGGGCGAATACGCAGTATTTT. This codes for CASSDAAQGRANTQYF.

The rearrangement uses TRBV6-6 and TRBJ1-1; D not certain. The CDR3 length is 12 residues. Looked up from germline, CDR1 is MNHNY and CDR2 is SVGAGI (reference sequence). V lost 5 bases and J 5 bases, leaving 9 bases between the germline ends. The CDR3 here is CASSPPRTEAFF. The CDR3 DNA is TGTGCCAGCAGTCCCCCTCGGACTGAAGCTTTCTTT.

The table lists this clone with a few counts. This chain joins TRBV7-9 and TRBJ2-3; D gene unclear. CDR1 SEHNR and CDR2 FQNEAQ come from the germline V gene (reference sequence). Trimming pared 3 bases from V and 0 bases from J, leaving 7 bases between. The CDR3 sequence is 14 residues long. Written as DNA, the CDR3 is TGTGCCAGCAGCTTGTGGCGGAGCACAGATACGCAGTATTTT. Translated: CASSLWRSTDTQYF.

This clone was observed a handful of times. The chain carries TRBV4-2 and TRBJ1-2; perhaps TRBD1 as D (6 bases). Deletions cut 4 bases from V and 6 bases from J, with 21 bases between. The CDR3 contains 16 residues. In germline, CDR1 is LGHNA, CDR2 YNFKEQ. CDR3 coding DNA: TGTGCCAGCAGCCCCTCTCCGGGGGGGCAGGGGAATGGCTACACCTTC. This encodes CASSPSPGGQGNGYTF.

The rearrangement joins TRBV5-1 to TRBJ1-2, with 9 bases matching TRBD1. This CDR3 is 15 amino acids long. CDR1 is SGHRS, CDR2 YFSETQ, per germline. V was clipped by 0 bases and J by 5 bases; unmatched bases: 5. CDR3 loop: CASSLADRGGYGYTF. CDR3 DNA: TGCGCCAGCAGCTTGGCGGACAGGGGTGGATATGGCTACACCTTC.

This chain joins TRBV7-2 and TRBJ2-7; D might be TRBD1 (6 bases). Germline V gives CDR1 SGHTA, CDR2 FQGNSA. This CDR3 is built from 14 residues. Trimming took 0 bases from V and 0 from J, leaving 6 bases between them. CDR3 bases: TGTGCCAGCAGCTTAGCAGGGGGCTCCTACGAGCAGTACTTC. This sequence encodes CASSLAGGSYEQYF.

The chain is built from TRBV7-9 and TRBJ1-1, with D maybe TRBD1 (6 bases). This CDR3 is built from 16 residues. V dropped 1 base and J dropped 1 base, with 13 bases sitting between them. Germline V gene sequence: CDR1 SEHNR, CDR2 FQNEAQ (reference sequence). CDR3 residues: CASSLDWTAQNTEAFF. CDR3 sequence (DNA): TGTGCCAGCAGCTTAGACTGGACAGCTCAGAACACTGAAGCTTTCTTT.

The V gene is TRBV29-1, the J gene TRBJ1-4, with a possible D match to TRBD1 (5 bases). V lost 3 bases and J 0 bases, leaving 11 bases between the germline ends. The CDR3 is 15 residues long. Germline V gene sequence: CDR1 SQVTM, CDR2 ANQGSEA. The CDR3 is CSVDMGGATNEKLFF. In DNA form, the CDR3 reads TGCAGCGTTGATATGGGGGGGGCAACTAATGAAAAACTGTTTTTT. The whole variable domain, filled in from reference TRBV29-1 and TRBJ1-4, reads SAVISQKPSRDICQRGTSLTIQCQVDSQVTMMFWYRQQPGQSLTLIATANQGSEATYESGFVIDKFPISRPNLTFSTLTVSNMSPEDSSIYLCSVDMGGATNEKLFFGSGTQLSVL.

This sequence joins TRBV19 and TRBJ1-2, with TRBD1 matching 7 bases. This CDR3 comprises 15 residues. With 5 bases clipped from V and 0 bases from J, the junction kept 6 bases outside the gene matches. Looked up from germline, CDR1 is LNHDA and CDR2 is SQIVND (reference sequence). The chain's CDR3 is CASSLQTGTNYGYTF. CDR3 DNA: TGTGCCAGTAGTCTCCAGACAGGGACTAACTATGGCTACACCTTC.

The chain has TRBV19 and TRBJ1-2, with 8 nucleotides matching TRBD1. CDR3 size: 17 residues. V shed 4 bases, J shed 8 bases, and the junction held 18 bases outside the gene matches. Per germline, CDR1 LNHDA and CDR2 SQIVND (reference sequence). CDR3 region: CASSTLGVGTGEGGYTF. DNA of the CDR3: TGTGCCAGTAGTACCCTCGGGGTGGGGACAGGCGAAGGCGGCTACACCTTC.

The chain carries TRBV13 and TRBJ1-2; TRBD1 might be the D (6 bases). This CDR3 contains 14 residues. The germline V gene has CDR1 PRHDT and CDR2 FYEKMQ (reference sequence). Deletions cut 8 bases from V and 6 bases from J, with 19 bases between. The CDR3 bases are TGTGCCAGCGGGAGGGGGAGAGGGCTTGATGGCTACACCTTC. Amino acids: CASGRGRGLDGYTF.

The rearrangement links TRBV11-1 to TRBJ1-1, with D unclear. CDR3 size: 13 residues. Germline V lookup: CDR1 SGHAT, CDR2 FQDESV (reference sequence). V shed 2 bases and J shed 0 bases, with 4 bases lying between them. The CDR3 DNA sequence: TGTGCCAGCAGCTTATCCATGAACACTGAAGCTTTCTTT. Translating gives CASSLSMNTEAFF.

The V call is TRBV2, the J call TRBJ1-2, with 7 bases identical to TRBD1. J was trimmed by 8 bases and V by 6 bases; bases with no gene match: 9. The CDR3 consists of 13 residues. Germline loops: CDR1 SNHLY, CDR2 FYNNEI. In nucleotides, the CDR3 is TGTGCCAGCAGGGATGACAGGGTTGGCGGCTACACCTTC. This codes for CASRDDRVGGYTF.

The chain recombines TRBV6-1 with TRBJ2-7; D gene unclear. The CDR3 extends over 11 amino acids. The V end was cut by 0 bases, the J end by 12 bases, with 9 bases between. The V gene's germline CDR1 is MNHNS and CDR2 SASEGT. The chain's CDR3 is CASSEAVIGYF. In DNA, the CDR3 is TGTGCCAGCAGTGAAGCGGTGATCGGGTACTTC.

This chain joins TRBV7-9 and TRBJ1-3; 9 bases match TRBD1. CDR1 SEHNR and CDR2 FQNEAQ come from the germline V gene (reference sequence). The CDR3 has 17 amino acids. Losses at the gene ends were 1 base for V and 2 bases for J; bases not matched to a gene: 6. CDR3 DNA: TGTGCCAGCAGCTTAGGGGTGACAGGGGGAGCTGGAAACACCATATATTTT. Protein: CASSLGVTGGAGNTIYF.

The chain uses TRBV29-1 and TRBJ2-3, with a possible D match to TRBD2 (5 bases). Per the germline V gene, CDR1 is SQVTM and CDR2 is ANQGSEA. Trimming pared 7 bases from V and 0 bases from J, leaving 20 bases between. The CDR3 sequence is 16 residues long. The CDR3 DNA reads as TGCAGCGCCCGGACGGCCGCGAGCGGAAGCACAGATACGCAGTATTTT. This encodes CSARTAASGSTDTQYF.

The V and J genes are TRBV7-9 and TRBJ2-7; weak D call: TRBD1 (5 bases). This CDR3 is 15 amino acids long. The V and J ends lost 5 bases and 0 bases respectively, with 14 bases between them. CDR1 SEHNR and CDR2 FQNEAQ come from the germline V gene (reference sequence). CDR3 sequence: CASSPRTLSSYEQYF. CDR3 DNA: TGTGCCAGCAGCCCGCGGACACTGAGCTCCTACGAGCAGTACTTC. Variable domain in full (rest from reference TRBV7-9 and TRBJ2-7): DTGVSQNPRHKITKRGQNVTFRCDPISEHNRLYWYRQTLGQGPEFLTYFQNEAQLEKSRLLSDRFSAERPKGSFSTLEIQRTEQGDSAMYLCASSPRTLSSYEQYFGPGTRLTVT.

This clone was recorded a few times. CDR3 in DNA: TGTGCCAGCAGTTTAGTAGGGGGGGCTGAAGCTTTCTTT. Translated: CASSLVGGAEAFF. The chain links TRBV12-3 or TRBV12-4 to TRBJ1-1; tentatively, D is TRBD1 (6 bases). This CDR3 contains 13 residues. Trimming took 1 base from V and 6 from J, leaving 9 bases between them.